The rows below give T cell receptor beta chains drawn from one sample of a study of cytomegalovirus exposure and HLA in healthy donors. Sequenced by immunoSEQ multiplex PCR; TCRdb stores in-frame clones only, minus some. The sample yields about 250,000 clones, 80% to 95% seen once. Sample: PBMCs. These receptor sequences come from a girl aged 2-9 years in good health and CMV-seronegative. The CDR3 runs from the conserved cysteine through the conserved F or W. D genes are given only for firm matches. Only part of the rows carry a size: once, few, many, or a class if the clone is expanded.

abundance | d_gene | j_gene | v_gene | CDR3aa | CDR3nt
NA | NA | TRBJ2-3 | TRBV11-2 | CASSLVPGKLSTDTQYF | TGTGCCAGCAGCTTAGTACCAGGGAAGCTAAGCACAGATACGCAGTATTTT
NA | TRBD2 | TRBJ2-3 | TRBV4-1 | CASSPSSGGLQDTQYF | TGCGCCAGCAGCCCCTCGAGCGGGGGGTTACAAGATACGCAGTATTTT
NA | TRBD1 | TRBJ2-1 | TRBV5-1 | CASSLGTGTFF | TGCGCCAGCAGCTTGGGGACAGGGACTTTCTTC
NA | NA | TRBJ2-7 | TRBV5-1 | CASSLGRQPGDEQYF | TGCGCCAGCAGCTTGGGGCGACAGCCGGGGGATGAGCAGTACTTC
NA | NA | TRBJ2-7 | TRBV30 | CAWKTGAYEQYF | TGTGCCTGGAAGACAGGCGCCTACGAGCAGTACTTC
NA | NA | TRBJ2-2 | TRBV11-2 | CASSPASLGAGELFF | TGTGCCAGCAGCCCAGCTTCGCTAGGGGCCGGGGAGCTGTTTTTT
NA | NA | TRBJ1-1 | TRBV25-1 | CASSITGRTNTEAFF | TGTGCCAGCAGTATAACAGGGCGGACGAACACTGAAGCTTTCTTT
NA | TRBD1 | TRBJ2-7 | TRBV19 | CASSTGTGGYEQYF | TGTGCCAGTAGTACCGGGACAGGGGGCTACGAGCAGTACTTC
few | TRBD2 | TRBJ2-1 | TRBV6-5 | CASSFTSGGYNEQFF | TGTGCCAGCAGTTTTACTAGCGGGGGTTACAATGAGCAGTTCTTC
NA | TRBD1 | TRBJ2-3 | TRBV5-5 | CASSLEDRASDTQYF | TGTGCCAGCAGCTTGGAAGACAGGGCCTCAGATACGCAGTATTTT
NA | TRBD2 | TRBJ2-1 | TRBV19 | CASRREGLVF | TGTGCCAGTAGGCGGGAGGGCCTGGTCTTC
NA | NA | TRBJ1-6 | TRBV28 | CASSSTPGGPYNSPLHF | TGTGCCAGCAGTTCTACCCCGGGGGGCCCCTATAATTCACCCCTCCACTTT
few | TRBD2 | TRBJ2-1 | TRBV5-1 | CASSLTLAGGYNEQFF | TGCGCCAGCAGCTTAACGCTAGCGGGGGGTTACAATGAGCAGTTCTTC
few | NA | TRBJ1-1 | TRBV5-1 | CASSLGVNTEAFF | TGCGCCAGCAGCCTCGGGGTGAACACTGAAGCTTTCTTT
NA | NA | TRBJ1-2 | TRBV27 | CASSLLGPYGGYTF | TGTGCCAGCAGTCTACTTGGGCCCTATGGTGGCTACACCTTC
NA | NA | TRBJ2-2 | TRBV13 | CASSSYPGLPNTGELFF | TGTGCCAGCAGCTCATACCCCGGACTACCAAACACCGGGGAGCTGTTTTTT
NA | TRBD1 | TRBJ1-2 | TRBV2 | CASTRDSYGYTF | TGTGCCAGCACCAGGGACAGCTATGGCTACACCTTC
NA | NA | TRBJ1-1 | TRBV5-1 | CASREVGTEAFF | TGCGCCAGCAGGGAGGTCGGCACTGAAGCTTTCTTT
once | NA | TRBJ1-1 | TRBV16 | CASSVRTVNSEAFF | TGTGCCAGCAGCGTGAGGACAGTCAATTCTGAAGCTTTCTTT
NA | NA | TRBJ2-2 | TRBV19 | CASSIPAGELFF | TGTGCCAGTAGTATTCCGGCCGGGGAGCTGTTTTTT
NA | NA | TRBJ1-5 | TRBV19 | CASNNRNQPQHF | TGTGCCAGTAATAACAGGAATCAGCCCCAGCATTTT
NA | NA | TRBJ2-1 | TRBV27 | CASSLNGGSNEQFF | TGTGCCAGCAGTTTAAACGGAGGGAGCAATGAGCAGTTCTTC
NA | NA | TRBJ2-7 | TRBV5-7 | CASSFRRTYEQYF | TGTGCCAGCAGCTTTAGGAGGACCTACGAGCAGTACTTC
once | NA | TRBJ1-2 | TRBV9 | CASSPSTF | TGTGCCAGCAGCCCCTCTACCTTC
NA | TRBD2 | TRBJ2-1 | TRBV10-3 | CAISDTAGEGYNEQFF | TGTGCCATCAGTGATACAGCGGGAGAAGGTTACAATGAGCAGTTCTTC
once | NA | TRBJ2-1 | TRBV7-9 | CASSLSGSLGSSYNEQFF | TGTGCCAGCAGCTTGAGCGGTTCTTTGGGCAGCTCCTACAATGAGCAGTTCTTC
once | TRBD2 | TRBJ2-5 | TRBV14 | CASSQLAGGLKTQYF | TGTGCCAGCAGCCAGTTAGCGGGGGGGCTGAAGACCCAGTACTTC
NA | TRBD1 | TRBJ1-1 | TRBV29-1 | CSVHRQGADTEAFF | TGCAGCGTACACAGACAGGGGGCCGACACTGAAGCTTTCTTT
NA | TRBD2 | TRBJ2-1 | TRBV9 | CASSVARAGGPWDEQFF | TGTGCCAGCAGCGTAGCCAGGGCGGGGGGGCCTTGGGATGAGCAGTTCTTC
NA | NA | TRBJ1-1 | TRBV9 | CASSEGGATEAFF | TGTGCCAGCAGCGAAGGGGGGGCCACTGAAGCTTTCTTT
NA | TRBD2 | TRBJ2-7 | TRBV29-1 | CSVARGDAYEQYF | TGCAGCGTCGCGCGGGGGGATGCCTACGAGCAGTACTTC
NA | TRBD1 | TRBJ1-5 | TRBV28 | CAGGQRLSNQPQHF | TGTGCCGGGGGACAGCGGCTGAGCAATCAGCCCCAGCATTTT
NA | NA | TRBJ1-1 | TRBV18 | CASSPQGGPTEAFF | TGTGCCAGCTCTCCTCAGGGAGGACCCACTGAAGCTTTCTTT
NA | NA | TRBJ1-3 | TRBV10-2 | CASSGAAAGNTIYF | TGCGCCAGCAGTGGGGCCGCCGCTGGAAACACCATATATTTT
once | NA | TRBJ2-7 | TRBV6-1 | CASRPGQSYEQYF | TGTGCCAGCAGACCCGGACAGTCCTACGAGCAGTACTTC
NA | NA | TRBJ2-4 | TRBV2 | CASRATRGNVAKNIQYF | TGTGCCAGCAGGGCCACCCGGGGGAACGTAGCCAAAAACATTCAGTACTTC
NA | TRBD2 | TRBJ2-4 | TRBV5-1 | CASSPLAGGTKNIQYF | TGCGCCAGCAGCCCCCTAGCGGGGGGAACGAAAAACATTCAGTACTTC
once | NA | TRBJ1-4 | TRBV28 | CASSPGQTVHEKLFF | TGTGCCAGCAGTCCGGGACAAACCGTTCATGAAAAACTGTTTTTT
NA | NA | TRBJ2-7 | TRBV9 | CASSAGSSYEQYF | TGTGCCAGCAGCGCTGGTAGCTCCTACGAGCAGTACTTC
NA | NA | TRBJ2-1 | TRBV11-3 | CASSPERYNEQFF | TGTGCCAGCAGCCCCGAGAGATACAATGAGCAGTTCTTC
NA | TRBD1 | TRBJ2-2 | TRBV9 | CASSERGQGNTGELFF | TGTGCCAGCAGCGAAAGGGGACAGGGTAACACCGGGGAGCTGTTTTTT
NA | TRBD2 | TRBJ2-3 | TRBV7-9 | CASSGYSGLAGGSTDTQYF | TGTGCCAGCAGCGGATACTCGGGACTAGCGGGAGGGAGCACAGATACGCAGTATTTT
NA | TRBD1 | TRBJ2-2 | TRBV19 | CASSIEGDRLPGELFF | TGTGCCAGTAGTATAGAAGGGGACAGGCTCCCCGGGGAGCTGTTTTTT
NA | TRBD1 | TRBJ1-2 | TRBV19 | CASTRTGGPYNYGYTF | TGTGCCAGTACTCGGACAGGGGGCCCTTATAACTATGGCTACACCTTC
NA | NA | TRBJ2-5 | TRBV29-1 | CSVEPGVPTGAQYF | TGCAGCGTTGAACCCGGGGTACCCACGGGGGCCCAGTACTTC
NA | NA | TRBJ1-2 | TRBV7-2 | CASSFKTGHGYTF | TGTGCCAGCAGCTTTAAAACAGGGCATGGCTACACCTTC
NA | NA | TRBJ2-5 | TRBV27 | CASSTFPPGRPETQYF | TGTGCCAGCAGTACATTCCCCCCAGGGAGGCCAGAGACCCAGTACTTC
NA | NA | TRBJ1-4 | TRBV4-1 | CASSQGTNGGEKLFF | TGCGCCAGCAGCCAAGGAACGAATGGGGGCGAAAAACTGTTTTTT
NA | TRBD2 | TRBJ2-7 | TRBV12-5 | CASGSSGLAGTYEQYF | TGTGCTAGTGGTTCCTCCGGACTAGCGGGGACCTACGAGCAGTACTTC
NA | NA | TRBJ1-1 | TRBV5-1 | CASRRGSEAFF | TGCGCCAGCAGGAGGGGGTCTGAAGCTTTCTTT
NA | TRBD2 | TRBJ2-1 | TRBV6-1 | CASRLTSGHNEQFF | TGTGCCAGCAGGCTGACTAGCGGACACAATGAGCAGTTCTTC
NA | NA | TRBJ1-2 | TRBV7-9 | CASMRGKEDGYTF | TGTGCCAGCATGAGGGGGAAAGAGGATGGCTACACCTTC
NA | NA | TRBJ1-2 | TRBV6-5 | CASSATDRVYGYTF | TGTGCCAGCAGTGCTACCGACAGAGTATATGGCTACACCTTC
NA | TRBD1 | TRBJ1-5 | TRBV6-6 | CASSRNRGQGRQPQHF | TGTGCCAGCAGCCGAAACCGGGGACAGGGACGACAGCCCCAGCATTTT